This passage covers 7 T cell receptor beta chains from one sample sequenced in a study of CD8+ T cells in alopecia areata. The authors extracted RNA and reverse transcribed it into cDNA as the sequencing template. Generated by immunoSEQ multiplex PCR, the TCRdb table keeps only in-frame clones and is missing some. The sample lists roughly 200,000 clones, 35% to 45% occurring once. As for treatment: oral pan-JAK inhibitor, 5-10 mg twice daily. Sequenced here: CD4+ T cells sorted from blood, sampled at approximately week 31, from a patient treated with tofacitinib. Receptors were obtained from a human donor with alopecia areata.

The chain recombines TRBV29-1 with TRBJ2-7, with unresolved D. Germline assignment: CDR1 SQVTM and CDR2 ANQGSEA. The V and J ends lost 6 bases and 2 bases respectively, with 5 bases between them. The CDR3 covers 10 residues. This CDR3 is CSVRTYEQYF. CDR3 coding DNA: TGCAGCGTACGGACCTACGAGCAGTACTTC.

The chain recombines TRBV30 with TRBJ1-2; D might be TRBD1 (5 bases). The V gene lost 0 bases and the J gene lost 4 bases, with 21 bases spanning the gap. The CDR3 spans 17 residues. Germline values: CDR1 GTSNPN, CDR2 SVGIG (reference sequence). The CDR3 here is CAWSVVRIGGMGYGYTF. For the CDR3, the DNA is TGTGCCTGGAGTGTCGTGAGAATTGGGGGTATGGGCTATGGCTACACCTTC.

Many counts were recorded for this clone. In DNA, the CDR3 is TGTGCCAGCAGCTCCCGGGTCTCGACAGGGGGCAGCACAGATACGCAGTATTTT. Translated, it gives CASSSRVSTGGSTDTQYF. The chain combines TRBV7-9 with TRBJ2-3; 10 positions agree with TRBD1. Trimming cost V 4 bases and J 0 bases; bases outside gene matches: 10. This CDR3 spans 18 amino acids. In germline, CDR1 is SEHNR, CDR2 FQNEAQ (reference sequence).

The rearrangement joins TRBV29-1 to TRBJ1-2; no clear D. This CDR3 has 13 amino acids. Germline V gene sequence: CDR1 SQVTM, CDR2 ANQGSEA. Trimming stripped 6 bases from V and 8 bases from J, with 19 bases between. The chain's CDR3 is CSVARQDLGGYTF. CDR3 bases: TGCAGCGTCGCTCGGCAGGATCTCGGGGGCTACACCTTC.

The chain uses TRBV2 and TRBJ1-2, with D possibly matching TRBD1 (5 bases). The CDR3 is 17 amino acids. Per the germline V gene, CDR1 is SNHLY and CDR2 is FYNNEI. Trimming left V 6 bases short and J 5 bases short, with 25 bases between. The CDR3 spells CASRGNTNARALYGYTF. The DNA for the CDR3 is TGTGCCAGCAGGGGGAATACGAACGCCAGGGCCTTATATGGCTACACCTTC.

This clone was seen a handful of times. The chain is built from TRBV30 and TRBJ2-1; D tentatively fits TRBD1 or TRBD2 (5 bases each). The CDR3 length is 15 residues. Trimming took 2 bases from V and 0 from J, leaving 11 bases between them. Germline CDR1 GTSNPN, CDR2 SVGIG (reference sequence). CDR3 bases: TGTGCCTGGAGTCCCATGGGGACCTCCTACAATGAGCAGTTCTTC. This translates into CAWSPMGTSYNEQFF.

The J gene is TRBJ1-1, the V gene TRBV2; D may be TRBD1 (6 bases). Germline V gene lookup returns CDR1 SNHLY and CDR2 FYNNEI. CDR3 length: 13 residues. Trimming stripped 4 bases from V and 10 bases from J, with 16 bases between. This CDR3 is CASSVGGARAAFF. DNA of the CDR3: TGTGCCAGCAGTGTCGGGGGGGCTAGGGCAGCTTTCTTT.